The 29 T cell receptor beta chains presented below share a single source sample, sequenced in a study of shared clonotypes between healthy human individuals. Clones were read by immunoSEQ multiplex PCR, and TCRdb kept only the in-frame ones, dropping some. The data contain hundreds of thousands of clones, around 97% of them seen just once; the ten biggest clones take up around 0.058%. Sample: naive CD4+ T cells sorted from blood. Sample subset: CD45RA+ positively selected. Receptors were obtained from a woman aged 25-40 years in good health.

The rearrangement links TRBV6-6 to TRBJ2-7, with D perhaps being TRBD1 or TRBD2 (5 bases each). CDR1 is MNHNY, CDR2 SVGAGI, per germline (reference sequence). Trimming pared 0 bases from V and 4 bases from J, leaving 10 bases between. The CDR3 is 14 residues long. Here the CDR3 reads CASSYSEGTYEQYF. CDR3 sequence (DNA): TGTGCCAGCAGTTACTCTGAGGGGACGTACGAGCAGTACTTC.

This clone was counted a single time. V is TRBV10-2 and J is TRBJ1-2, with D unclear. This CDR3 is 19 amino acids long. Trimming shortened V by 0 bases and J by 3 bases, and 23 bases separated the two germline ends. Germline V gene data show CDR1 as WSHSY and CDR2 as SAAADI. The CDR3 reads CASSESKSERHGPYYGYTF. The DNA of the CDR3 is TGCGCCAGCAGTGAGTCGAAATCGGAGCGCCACGGCCCCTACTATGGCTACACCTTC.

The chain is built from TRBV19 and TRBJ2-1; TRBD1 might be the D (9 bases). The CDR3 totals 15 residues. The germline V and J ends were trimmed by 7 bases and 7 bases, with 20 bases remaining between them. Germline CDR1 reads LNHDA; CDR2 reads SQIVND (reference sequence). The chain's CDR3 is CASTGGTGQGNEQFF. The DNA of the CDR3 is TGTGCCAGTACGGGGGGGACAGGGCAAGGAAATGAGCAGTTCTTC.

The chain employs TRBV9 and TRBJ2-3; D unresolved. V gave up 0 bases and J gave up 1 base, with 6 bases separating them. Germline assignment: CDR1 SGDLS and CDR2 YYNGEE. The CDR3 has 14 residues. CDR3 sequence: CASSVETGTDTQYF. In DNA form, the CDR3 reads TGTGCCAGCAGCGTAGAGACTGGCACAGATACGCAGTATTTT.

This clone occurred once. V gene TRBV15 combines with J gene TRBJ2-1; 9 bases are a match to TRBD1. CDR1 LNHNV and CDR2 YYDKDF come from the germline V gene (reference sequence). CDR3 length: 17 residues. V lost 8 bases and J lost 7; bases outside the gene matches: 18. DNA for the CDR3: TGTGCCACCCAAATGGGTGCGGGACAGGGAATGGGGAATGAGCAGTTCTTC. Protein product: CATQMGAGQGMGNEQFF.

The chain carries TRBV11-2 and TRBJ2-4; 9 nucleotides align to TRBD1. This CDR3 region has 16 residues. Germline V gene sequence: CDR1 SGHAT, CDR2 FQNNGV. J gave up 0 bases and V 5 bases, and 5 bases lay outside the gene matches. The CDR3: CASSQGTGLAKNIQYF. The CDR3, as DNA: TGTGCCAGCAGCCAAGGGACAGGGCTAGCCAAAAACATTCAGTACTTC.

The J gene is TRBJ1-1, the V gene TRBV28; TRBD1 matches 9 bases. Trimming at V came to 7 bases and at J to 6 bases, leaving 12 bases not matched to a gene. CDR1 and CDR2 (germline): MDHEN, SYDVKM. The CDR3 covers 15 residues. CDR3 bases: TGTGCCAGCACCCCGGGACAGGGTTATCTGTCTGAAGCTTTCTTT. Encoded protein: CASTPGQGYLSEAFF.

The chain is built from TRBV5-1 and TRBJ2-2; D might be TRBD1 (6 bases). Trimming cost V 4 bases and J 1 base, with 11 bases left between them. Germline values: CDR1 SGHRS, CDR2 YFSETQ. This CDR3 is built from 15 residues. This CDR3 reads CASSPGTQNTGELFF. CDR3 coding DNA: TGCGCCAGCAGCCCCGGGACACAGAACACCGGGGAGCTGTTTTTT.

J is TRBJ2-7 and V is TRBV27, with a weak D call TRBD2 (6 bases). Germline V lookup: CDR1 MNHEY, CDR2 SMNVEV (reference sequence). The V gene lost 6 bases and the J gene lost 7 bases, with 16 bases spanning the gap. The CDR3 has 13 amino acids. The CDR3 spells CASRGGSFGEQYF. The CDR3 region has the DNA TGTGCCAGCAGAGGAGGGTCCTTTGGGGAGCAGTACTTC.

The CDR3 here is CASSPGGRPIDEAFF. The CDR3 region has the DNA TGTGCCAGCAGCCCCGGCGGTCGGCCGATAGATGAAGCTTTCTTT. The gene calls are TRBV5-8 and TRBJ1-1; D gene uncertain. The CDR3 length is 15 residues. Trimming pared 4 bases from V and 7 bases from J, leaving 20 bases between. The germline gives CDR1 SGHTS, CDR2 YDEGEE. Complete variable domain (other parts from reference TRBV5-8 and TRBJ1-1): EAGVTQSPTHLIKTRGQQATLRCSPISGHTSVYWYQQALGLGLQFLLWYDEGEERNRGNFPPRFSGRQFPNYSSELNVNALELEDSALYLCASSPGGRPIDEAFFGQGTRLTVV.

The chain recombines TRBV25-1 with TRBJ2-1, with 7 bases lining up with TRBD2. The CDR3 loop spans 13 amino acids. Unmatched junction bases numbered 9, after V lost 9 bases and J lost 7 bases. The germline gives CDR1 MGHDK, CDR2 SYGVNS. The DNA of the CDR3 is TGTGCCAGAGAGCGGGATAGAAGAAATGAGCAGTTCTTC. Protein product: CARERDRRNEQFF.

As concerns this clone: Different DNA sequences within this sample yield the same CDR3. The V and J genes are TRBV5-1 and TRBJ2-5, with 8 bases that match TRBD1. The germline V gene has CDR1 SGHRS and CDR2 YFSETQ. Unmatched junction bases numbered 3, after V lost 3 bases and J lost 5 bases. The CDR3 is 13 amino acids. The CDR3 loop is CASSSQGEETQYF. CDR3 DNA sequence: TGCGCCAGCAGCTCACAGGGGGAGGAGACCCAGTACTTC.

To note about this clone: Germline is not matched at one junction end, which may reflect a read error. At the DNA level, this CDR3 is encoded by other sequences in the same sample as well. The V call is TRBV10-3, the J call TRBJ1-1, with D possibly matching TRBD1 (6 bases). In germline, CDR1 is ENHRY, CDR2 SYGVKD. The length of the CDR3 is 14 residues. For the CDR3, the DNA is TGCGCCAGCCGGGTGACAGGACTGAACACTGAAGCTTTCTTT. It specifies CASRVTGLNTEAFF.

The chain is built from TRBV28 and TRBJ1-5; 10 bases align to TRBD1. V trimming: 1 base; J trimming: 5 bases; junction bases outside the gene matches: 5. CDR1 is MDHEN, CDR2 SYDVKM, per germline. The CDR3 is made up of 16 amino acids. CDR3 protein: CASSLSTGGEYQPQHF. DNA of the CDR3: TGTGCCAGCAGTTTATCGACAGGGGGCGAATATCAGCCCCAGCATTTT.

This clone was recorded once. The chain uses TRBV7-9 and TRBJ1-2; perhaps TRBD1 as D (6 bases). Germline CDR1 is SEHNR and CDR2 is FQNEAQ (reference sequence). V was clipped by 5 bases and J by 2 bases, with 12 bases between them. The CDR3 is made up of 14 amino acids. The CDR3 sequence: CASSQGQFNYGYTF. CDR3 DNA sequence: TGTGCCAGCAGCCAAGGACAGTTCAACTATGGCTACACCTTC.

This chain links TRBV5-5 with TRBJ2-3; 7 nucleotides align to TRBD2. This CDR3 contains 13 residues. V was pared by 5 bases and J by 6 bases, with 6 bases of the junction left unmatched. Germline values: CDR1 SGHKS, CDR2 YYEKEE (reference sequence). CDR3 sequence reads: CASSWTSGDTQYF. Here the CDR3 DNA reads TGTGCCAGCAGTTGGACTAGTGGGGATACGCAGTATTTT.

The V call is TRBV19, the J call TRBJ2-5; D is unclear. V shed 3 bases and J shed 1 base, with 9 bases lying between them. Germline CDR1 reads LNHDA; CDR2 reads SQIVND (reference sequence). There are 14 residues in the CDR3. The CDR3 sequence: CASSIGHFQETQYF. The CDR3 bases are TGTGCCAGTAGTATTGGCCATTTCCAAGAGACCCAGTACTTC.

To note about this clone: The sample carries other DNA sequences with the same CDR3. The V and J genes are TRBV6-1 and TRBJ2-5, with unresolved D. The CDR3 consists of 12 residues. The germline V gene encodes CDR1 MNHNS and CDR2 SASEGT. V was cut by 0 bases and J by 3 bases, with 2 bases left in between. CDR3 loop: CASSEAEETQYF. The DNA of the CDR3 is TGTGCCAGCAGTGAAGCCGAAGAGACCCAGTACTTC.

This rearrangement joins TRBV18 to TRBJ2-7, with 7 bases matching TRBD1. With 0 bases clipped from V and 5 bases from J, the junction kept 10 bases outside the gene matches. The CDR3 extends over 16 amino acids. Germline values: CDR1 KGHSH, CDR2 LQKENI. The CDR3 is CASSPPVGGGSDEQYF. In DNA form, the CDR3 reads TGTGCCAGCTCACCACCAGTAGGGGGCGGTTCGGACGAGCAGTACTTC.

Written as DNA, the CDR3 is TGTGCCAGCAGCTGGGCTCAGGGGGGCAATCAGCCCCAGCATTTT. This codes for CASSWAQGGNQPQHF. The V gene is TRBV6-1, the J gene TRBJ1-5; 7 positions match TRBD1. V dropped 6 bases and J dropped 2; count of bases not matched to a gene: 7. This CDR3 is 15 amino acids long. CDR1 and CDR2 from the germline V gene are MNHNS and SASEGT.

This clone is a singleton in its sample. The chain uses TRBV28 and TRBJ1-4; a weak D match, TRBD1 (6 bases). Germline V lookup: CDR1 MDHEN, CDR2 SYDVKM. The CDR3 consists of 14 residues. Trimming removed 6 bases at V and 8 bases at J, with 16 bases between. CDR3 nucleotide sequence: TGTGCCAGCAGCCAAGGGGGGGAAGGCGAAAAACTGTTTTTT. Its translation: CASSQGGEGEKLFF.

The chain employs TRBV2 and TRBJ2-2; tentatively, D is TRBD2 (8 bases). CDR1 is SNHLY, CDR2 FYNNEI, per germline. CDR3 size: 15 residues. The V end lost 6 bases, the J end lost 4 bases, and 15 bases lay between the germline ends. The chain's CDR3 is CASSREGQLTGELFF. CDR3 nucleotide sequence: TGTGCCAGCAGCCGGGAGGGACAGCTCACCGGGGAGCTGTTTTTT.

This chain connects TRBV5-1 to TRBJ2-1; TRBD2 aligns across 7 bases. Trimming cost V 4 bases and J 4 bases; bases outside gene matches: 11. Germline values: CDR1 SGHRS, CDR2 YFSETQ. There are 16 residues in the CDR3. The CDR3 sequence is CASSPPLADPYNEQFF. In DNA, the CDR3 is TGCGCCAGCAGCCCCCCGCTAGCGGATCCTTACAATGAGCAGTTCTTC.

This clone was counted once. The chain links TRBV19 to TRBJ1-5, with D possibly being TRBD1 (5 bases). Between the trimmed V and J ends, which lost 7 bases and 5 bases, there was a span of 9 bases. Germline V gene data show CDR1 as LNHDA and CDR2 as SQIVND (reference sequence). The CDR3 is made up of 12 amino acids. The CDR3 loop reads CASNKGDQPQHF. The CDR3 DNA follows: TGTGCCAGTAACAAAGGGGATCAGCCCCAGCATTTT.

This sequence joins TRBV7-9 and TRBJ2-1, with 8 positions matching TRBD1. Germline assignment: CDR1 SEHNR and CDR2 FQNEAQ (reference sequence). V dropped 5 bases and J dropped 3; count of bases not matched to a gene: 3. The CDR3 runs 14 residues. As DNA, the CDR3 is TGTGCCAGCAGCCGGGACAGGAGCTACAATGAGCAGTTCTTC. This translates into CASSRDRSYNEQFF.

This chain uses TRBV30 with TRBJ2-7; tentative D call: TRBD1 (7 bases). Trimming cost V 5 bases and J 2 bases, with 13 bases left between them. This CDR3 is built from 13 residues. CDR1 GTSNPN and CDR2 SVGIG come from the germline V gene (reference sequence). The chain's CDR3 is CAWGQGGTYEQYF. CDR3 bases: TGTGCCTGGGGGCAGGGGGGCACCTACGAGCAGTACTTC.

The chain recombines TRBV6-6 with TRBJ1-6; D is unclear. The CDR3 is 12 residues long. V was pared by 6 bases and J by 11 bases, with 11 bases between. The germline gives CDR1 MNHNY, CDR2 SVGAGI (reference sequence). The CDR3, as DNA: TGTGCCAGCAGCCGGGAGCGGCCACCCCTCCACTTT. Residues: CASSRERPPLHF.

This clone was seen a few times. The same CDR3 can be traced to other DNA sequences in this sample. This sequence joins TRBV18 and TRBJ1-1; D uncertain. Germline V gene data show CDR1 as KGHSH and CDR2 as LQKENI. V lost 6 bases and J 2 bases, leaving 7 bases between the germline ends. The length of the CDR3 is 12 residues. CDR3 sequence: CASSPPNTEAFF. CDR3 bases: TGTGCCAGCTCGCCCCCCAACACTGAAGCTTTCTTT.

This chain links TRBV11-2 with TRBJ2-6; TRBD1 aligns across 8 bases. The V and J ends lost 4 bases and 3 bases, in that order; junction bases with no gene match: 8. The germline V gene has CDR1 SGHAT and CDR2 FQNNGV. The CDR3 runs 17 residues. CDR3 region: CASSYRDRWSGANVLTF. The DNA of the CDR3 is TGTGCCAGCAGCTACCGGGACAGGTGGAGTGGGGCCAACGTCCTGACTTTC.